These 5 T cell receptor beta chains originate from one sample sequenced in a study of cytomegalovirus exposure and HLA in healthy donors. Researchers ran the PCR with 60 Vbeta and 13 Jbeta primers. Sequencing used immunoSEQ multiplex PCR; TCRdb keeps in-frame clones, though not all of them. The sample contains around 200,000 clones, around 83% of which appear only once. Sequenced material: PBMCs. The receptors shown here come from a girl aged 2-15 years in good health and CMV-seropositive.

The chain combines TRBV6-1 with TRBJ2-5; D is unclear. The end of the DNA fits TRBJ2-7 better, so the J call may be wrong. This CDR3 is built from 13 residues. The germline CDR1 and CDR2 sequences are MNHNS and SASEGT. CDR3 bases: TGTGCCAGCAAGCAGGTGTCCTCCTACGAGCAGTACTTC. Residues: CASKQVSSYEQYF.

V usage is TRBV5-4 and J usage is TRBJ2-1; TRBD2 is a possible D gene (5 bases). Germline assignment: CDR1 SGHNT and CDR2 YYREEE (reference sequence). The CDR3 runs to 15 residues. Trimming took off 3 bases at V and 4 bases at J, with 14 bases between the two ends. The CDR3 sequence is CASSYGKDFYNEQFF. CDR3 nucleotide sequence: TGTGCCAGCAGCTACGGCAAGGACTTTTACAATGAGCAGTTCTTC.

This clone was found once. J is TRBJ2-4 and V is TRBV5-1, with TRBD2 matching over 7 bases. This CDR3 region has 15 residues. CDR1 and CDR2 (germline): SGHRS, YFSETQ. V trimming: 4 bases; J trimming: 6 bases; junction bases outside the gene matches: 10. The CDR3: CASSTGGGPGNIQYF. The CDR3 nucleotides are TGCGCCAGCAGCACGGGCGGGGGACCCGGAAACATTCAGTACTTC.

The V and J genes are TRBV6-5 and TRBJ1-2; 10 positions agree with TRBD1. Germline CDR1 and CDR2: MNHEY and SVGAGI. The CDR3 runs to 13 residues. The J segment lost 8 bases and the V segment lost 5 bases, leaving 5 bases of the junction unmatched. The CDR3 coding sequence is TGTGCCAGCAGTAGGGACAGGGGAAACGGCTACACCTTC. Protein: CASSRDRGNGYTF.

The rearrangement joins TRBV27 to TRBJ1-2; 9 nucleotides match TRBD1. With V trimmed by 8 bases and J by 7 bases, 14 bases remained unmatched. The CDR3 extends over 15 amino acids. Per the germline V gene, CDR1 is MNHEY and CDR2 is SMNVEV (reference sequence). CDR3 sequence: CASHGQGTHWAGYTF. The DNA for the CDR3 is TGTGCCAGCCACGGACAGGGGACGCACTGGGCTGGCTACACCTTC.